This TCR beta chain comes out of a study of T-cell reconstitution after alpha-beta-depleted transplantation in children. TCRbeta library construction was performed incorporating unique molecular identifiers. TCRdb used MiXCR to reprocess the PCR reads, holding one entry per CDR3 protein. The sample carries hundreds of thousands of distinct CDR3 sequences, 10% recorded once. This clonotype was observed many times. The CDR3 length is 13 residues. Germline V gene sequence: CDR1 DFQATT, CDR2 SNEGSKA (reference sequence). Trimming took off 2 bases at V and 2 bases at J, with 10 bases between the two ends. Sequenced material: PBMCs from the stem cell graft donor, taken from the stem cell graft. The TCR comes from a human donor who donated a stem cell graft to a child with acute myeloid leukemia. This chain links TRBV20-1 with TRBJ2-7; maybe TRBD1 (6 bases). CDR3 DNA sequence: TGCAGTGCTAGATCGGACAGCACCTACGAGCAGTACTTC. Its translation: CSARSDSTYEQYF.